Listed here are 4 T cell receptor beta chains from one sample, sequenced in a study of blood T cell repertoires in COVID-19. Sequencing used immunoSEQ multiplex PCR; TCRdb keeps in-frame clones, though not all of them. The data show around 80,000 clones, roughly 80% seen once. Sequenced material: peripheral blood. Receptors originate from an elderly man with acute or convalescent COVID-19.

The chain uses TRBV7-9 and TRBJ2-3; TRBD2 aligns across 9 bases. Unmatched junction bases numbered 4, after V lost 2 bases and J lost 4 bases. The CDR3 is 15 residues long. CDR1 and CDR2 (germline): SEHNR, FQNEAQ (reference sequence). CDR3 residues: CASSLQRGVADTQYF. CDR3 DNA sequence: TGTGCCAGCAGCTTACAGCGGGGGGTGGCAGATACGCAGTATTTT. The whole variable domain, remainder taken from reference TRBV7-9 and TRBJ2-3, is DTGVSQNPRHKITKRGQNVTFRCDPISEHNRLYWYRQTLGQGPEFLTYFQNEAQLEKSRLLSDRFSAERPKGSFSTLEIQRTEQGDSAMYLCASSLQRGVADTQYFGPGTRLTVL.

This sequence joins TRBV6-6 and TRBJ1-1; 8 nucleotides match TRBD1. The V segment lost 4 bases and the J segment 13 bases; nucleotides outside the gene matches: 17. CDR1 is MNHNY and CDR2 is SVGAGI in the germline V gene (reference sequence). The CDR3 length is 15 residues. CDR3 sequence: CASSFPFRGRDFDFF. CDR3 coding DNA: TGTGCCAGCAGTTTTCCGTTCAGGGGGCGCGACTTTGATTTCTTT.

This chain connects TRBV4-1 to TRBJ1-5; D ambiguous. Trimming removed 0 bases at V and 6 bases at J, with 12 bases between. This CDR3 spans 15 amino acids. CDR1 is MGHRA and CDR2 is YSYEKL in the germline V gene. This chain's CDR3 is CASSQDLTDIQPQHF. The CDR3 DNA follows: TGCGCCAGCAGCCAAGATTTAACAGATATTCAGCCCCAGCATTTT.

The CDR3 sequence: CASRSGTGLQHF. Written as DNA, the CDR3 is TGTGCCAGCAGGTCCGGGACAGGGTTGCAACATTTT. This chain joins TRBV6-6 and TRBJ1-5, with 9 bases lining up with TRBD1. V lost 6 bases and J lost 16; bases outside the gene matches: 10. This CDR3 contains 12 residues. Germline CDR1 and CDR2: MNHNY and SVGAGI (reference sequence).